The 14 T cell receptor beta chains below were found in one sample sequenced in a study of T cells in Graves' hyperthyroidism and ophthalmopathy. Amplification targeted TCR beta CDR3 regions from RNA transcripts. Carried out on the TCR CDR3, a first-round RT-PCR used the HTBI primer set. TCRdb called the multiplex PCR reads again in MiXCR, with one record for every CDR3 protein. There are more than 150,000 distinct CDR3 sequences in the sample; approximately 15% occur only once, and about 29% lies in the top ten. The specimen was blood. The receptors were sampled from a woman between 45 and 65 years old with Graves' hyperthyroidism.

Ten or more counts support this clonotype. This rearrangement joins TRBV15 to TRBJ2-7; 10 nucleotides match TRBD1. This CDR3 spans 15 amino acids. Germline CDR1 LNHNV, CDR2 YYDKDF (reference sequence). Trimming cost V 1 base and J 4 bases; bases outside gene matches: 4. The CDR3 loop reads CATSRGTGGRYEQYF. The CDR3 coding sequence is TGTGCCACCAGCAGAGGGACAGGGGGTCGGTACGAGCAGTACTTC.

DNA for the CDR3: TGTGCCAGCAGTTTCCAGGGTAGGCCTTACATGAACACTGAAGCTTTCTTT. Its translation is CASSFQGRPYMNTEAFF. This chain connects TRBV28 to TRBJ1-1; possible D gene TRBD1, 5 bases. V dropped 3 bases and J dropped 0 bases, with 17 bases sitting between them. The germline CDR1 and CDR2 sequences are MDHEN and SYDVKM. This CDR3 has 17 amino acids.

V usage is TRBV20-1 and J usage is TRBJ2-7, with D possibly being TRBD2 (6 bases). The CDR3 has 16 residues. Germline V lookup: CDR1 DFQATT, CDR2 SNEGSKA (reference sequence). The V gene lost 0 bases and the J gene lost 0 bases, with 15 bases spanning the gap. CDR3 in amino acids: CSARDQEGKSSYEQYF. The DNA of the CDR3 is TGCAGTGCTAGAGATCAGGAGGGCAAAAGCTCCTACGAGCAGTACTTC.

This clonotype was detected ten times or more. The J gene is TRBJ1-2, the V gene TRBV3-1, with D possibly matching TRBD1 (6 bases). V was pared by 4 bases and J by 6 bases, with 15 bases between. From germline, CDR1 is LGHDT and CDR2 YNNKEL (reference sequence). This CDR3 region has 14 residues. The CDR3 region is CASSPQTGINGYTF. The CDR3 DNA is TGTGCCAGCAGCCCACAGACAGGTATAAATGGCTACACCTTC.

This clonotype was seen ten or more times. The chain is built from TRBV18 and TRBJ1-1; TRBD1 is a possible D gene (5 bases). CDR1 and CDR2 (germline): KGHSH, LQKENI. This CDR3 is 16 amino acids long. The germline V and J ends were trimmed by 2 bases and 1 base, with 14 bases remaining between them. CDR3 residues: CASSPKGFGRNTEAFF. The CDR3 region has the DNA TGTGCCAGCTCACCAAAGGGGTTCGGACGGAACACTGAAGCTTTCTTT. The full variable domain, completed using reference TRBV18 and TRBJ1-1, is NAGVMQNPRHLVRRRGQEARLRCSPMKGHSHVYWYRQLPEEGLKFMVYLQKENIIDESGMPKERFSAEFPKEGPSILRIQQVVRGDSAAYFCASSPKGFGRNTEAFFGQGTRLTVV.

The table lists this clonotype with many counts. The rearrangement uses TRBV19 and TRBJ1-2; D ambiguous. CDR3 length: 10 residues. Trimming left V 5 bases short and J 6 bases short, with 4 bases between. In germline, CDR1 is LNHDA, CDR2 SQIVND (reference sequence). CDR3 DNA sequence: TGTGCCAGTAGTTCCGATGGCTACACCTTC. Its translation: CASSSDGYTF.

This clonotype was picked up many times. V gene TRBV7-9 combines with J gene TRBJ2-3; TRBD2 matches 10 bases. The germline CDR1 and CDR2 sequences are SEHNR and FQNEAQ (reference sequence). The CDR3 length is 16 residues. Germline trimming cut 7 bases from V and 0 bases from J; bases unmatched to any gene: 7. The CDR3 DNA sequence: TGTGCCAGCACGCCAACTAGCGGGATTAGCACAGATACGCAGTATTTT. It encodes CASTPTSGISTDTQYF.

At least ten counts were recorded for this clonotype. The chain recombines TRBV6-5 with TRBJ1-2; 12 bases are shared with TRBD1. Germline values: CDR1 MNHEY, CDR2 SVGAGI. This CDR3 has 17 amino acids. Trimming cost V 0 bases and J 7 bases; bases outside gene matches: 9. CDR3 DNA sequence: TGTGCCAGCAGTTACTCGATCTGGGACAGGGGGCAGGGTGGCTACACCTTC. It translates to CASSYSIWDRGQGGYTF.

At least ten counts were recorded for this clonotype. This chain links TRBV7-2 with TRBJ2-1; D possibly corresponds to TRBD1 (5 bases). Germline V gives CDR1 SGHTA, CDR2 FQGNSA. The V end was cut by 5 bases, the J end by 2 bases, with 13 bases between. CDR3 size: 15 residues. As DNA, the CDR3 is TGTGCCAGCAGCCAAACCGGACAACCCTACAATGAGCAGTTCTTC. As protein: CASSQTGQPYNEQFF.

This clonotype was counted a few times. This chain links TRBV12-3 or TRBV12-4 with TRBJ1-6; D remains unclear. With 1 base removed from V and 6 bases from J, the gap between germline ends came to 10 bases. The CDR3 extends over 15 amino acids. The chain's CDR3 is CASSLVGSINSPLHF. The CDR3 DNA is TGTGCCAGCAGTTTAGTAGGGAGCATTAATTCACCCCTCCACTTT.

The V gene is TRBV20-1, the J gene TRBJ2-3, with 8 bases identical to TRBD2. Germline CDR1 DFQATT, CDR2 SNEGSKA (reference sequence). J was trimmed by 3 bases and V by 0 bases; bases with no gene match: 11. CDR3 length: 17 residues. The CDR3 reads CSARDWSAGVGTDTQYF. DNA of the CDR3: TGCAGTGCTAGAGATTGGTCAGCGGGGGTTGGGACAGATACGCAGTATTTT.

This clonotype appeared many times. The DNA for the CDR3 is TGCAGTGCTAGTCCCCCAGGGGGGGTTAATGAAAAACTGTTTTTT. Amino acids: CSASPPGGVNEKLFF. The genes are TRBV20-1 and TRBJ1-4; 7 bases are a match to TRBD1. Per the germline V gene, CDR1 is DFQATT and CDR2 is SNEGSKA (reference sequence). The CDR3 loop spans 15 amino acids. The V segment lost 3 bases and the J segment 4 bases; nucleotides outside the gene matches: 8.

This clonotype was seen at least ten times. CDR3: CASSRGDRGLIYGYTF. In DNA, the CDR3 is TGTGCCAGCAGCCGAGGGGACAGGGGGTTAATCTATGGCTACACCTTC. V usage is TRBV5-5 and J usage is TRBJ1-2; 11 nucleotides align to TRBD1. Germline CDR1 is SGHKS and CDR2 is YYEKEE (reference sequence). The CDR3 spans 16 residues. Trimming cost V 4 bases and J 4 bases; bases outside gene matches: 9.

The chain has TRBV27 and TRBJ2-2; D possibly corresponds to TRBD1 (6 bases). Trimming stripped 4 bases from V and 2 bases from J, with 8 bases between. This CDR3 is built from 14 residues. Germline loops: CDR1 MNHEY, CDR2 SMNVEV (reference sequence). The DNA of the CDR3 is TGTGCCAGCAGTTGGGGACAAAACACCGGGGAGCTGTTTTTT. Protein: CASSWGQNTGELFF.